The source of this T cell receptor (beta chain) is a study of technical replicates of blood from several donors (dated by TCRdb to about 2017). This clone was counted only a few times. No antigen is known for it. Base quality data are lacking; no much larger clone is found one base away. Receptor amplification or capture employed the immunoSEQ multiplex PCR assay. In its TCRdb copy, this immuneACCESS table keeps in-frame sequences only and misses some clones. Where compared with another copy, unresolved V genes explain less than half of these, and the others have no known cause. In all, the sample holds roughly 57,000 clones, and roughly 96% of those were seen once. The top ten hold 3% to 3.5% of the sample. The V end gives up 2 bases and the J end 0 bases, leaving 1 base in the junction not matched to a gene. CDR3 length: 14 amino acids, cysteine to phenylalanine. Only the CDR3 portion is preserved as DNA: 42 bases, with reading frame beginning at the first base. The germline V gene encodes CDR1 PRHDT and CDR2 FYEKMQ (reference sequence).

The sequenced sample was PBMCs. This receptor was obtained from a human donor in good health. Some clones in this sample may be carry-over from other donors' samples. The chain is made from TRBV13 and TRBJ2-7, with 7 bases in between that match TRBD1. The CDR3 reads CASSLRDSSYEQYF. In nucleotide form, the sequence is TGTGCCAGCAGCTTACGGGACAGCTCCTACGAGCAGTACTTC.